Listed here are 9 T cell receptor beta chains from one sample, sequenced in a study of T cell responses to AZD1222 COVID-19 vaccine. Assay used: immunoSEQ multiplex PCR; TCRdb lists only in-frame clones, some missing. Of more than 110,000 clones in the sample, around 89% were seen once. Sequenced here: peripheral blood, sampled 28 days after the second AZD1222 dose. The source of these receptors is an adult who received the AZD1222 COVID-19 vaccine.

This chain uses TRBV27 with TRBJ2-1; D perhaps matches TRBD2 (5 bases). Germline V gene sequence: CDR1 MNHEY, CDR2 SMNVEV (reference sequence). The ends were cut back, 7 bases at V and 6 bases at J, with 22 bases in the middle. The CDR3 runs to 16 residues. The CDR3 loop is CASTTASEISGNEQFF. The CDR3, as DNA: TGTGCCAGCACTACCGCCTCAGAAATCAGCGGCAATGAGCAGTTCTTC.

This sequence joins TRBV6-6 and TRBJ1-1; D call uncertain. Germline V gene lookup returns CDR1 MNHNY and CDR2 SVGAGI (reference sequence). The V gene lost 0 bases and the J gene lost 6 bases, with 2 bases spanning the gap. This CDR3 is 11 amino acids long. The CDR3 region is CASSYSAEAFF. The CDR3 bases are TGTGCCAGCAGTTACTCTGCTGAAGCTTTCTTT.

The chain links TRBV7-3 to TRBJ2-1; D is possibly TRBD1 or TRBD2 (6 bases each). V gave up 4 bases and J gave up 2 bases, with 15 bases separating them. The length of the CDR3 is 16 residues. The germline V gene encodes CDR1 SGHTA and CDR2 FQGTGA. The CDR3 loop is CASSSRGGGTYNEQFF. The CDR3 nucleotides are TGTGCCAGCAGCTCCCGTGGAGGGGGGACCTACAATGAGCAGTTCTTC.

The genes are TRBV4-2 and TRBJ1-5; D unclear. In germline, CDR1 is LGHNA, CDR2 YNFKEQ. Trimming pared 0 bases from V and 0 bases from J, leaving 6 bases between. The CDR3 is made up of 15 amino acids. The CDR3 spells CASSQDLSSNQPQHF. Written as DNA, the CDR3 is TGTGCCAGCAGCCAAGATCTGAGTAGCAATCAGCCCCAGCATTTT.

This chain connects TRBV5-6 to TRBJ1-2, with 8 bases matching TRBD1. The germline CDR1 and CDR2 sequences are SGHDT and YYEEEE. The J segment lost 6 bases and the V segment lost 5 bases, leaving 15 bases of the junction unmatched. CDR3 size: 16 residues. The CDR3 here is CASRLFGFQGANGYTF. CDR3 nucleotides: TGTGCCAGCAGATTATTTGGATTTCAGGGGGCAAATGGCTACACCTTC.

The V gene is TRBV28, the J gene TRBJ2-4, with D possibly TRBD2 on 6 matching bases. CDR1 is MDHEN and CDR2 is SYDVKM in the germline V gene. V lost 3 bases to trimming and J lost 10 bases, with 13 bases between them. This CDR3 has 13 amino acids. The CDR3 loop reads CASSLGGHGIQYF. The CDR3 bases are TGTGCCAGCAGTTTGGGAGGACACGGGATTCAGTACTTC.

The rearrangement joins TRBV24-1 to TRBJ2-1; 9 bases are shared with TRBD1. Germline assignment: CDR1 KGHDR and CDR2 SFDVKD. This CDR3 is built from 13 residues. The J segment lost 13 bases and the V segment lost 3 bases, leaving 6 bases of the junction unmatched. CDR3 coding DNA: TGTGCCACCAGTGATCCGGGACAGGGACTACAGTTCTTC. Amino acids: CATSDPGQGLQFF.

This chain connects TRBV20-1 to TRBJ1-4; D unclear. V lost 5 bases and J 8 bases, leaving 9 bases between the germline ends. This CDR3 region has 11 residues. Germline V gives CDR1 DFQATT, CDR2 SNEGSKA (reference sequence). The CDR3 sequence: CSAPREEKLFF. For the CDR3, the DNA is TGCAGTGCTCCCCGTGAGGAAAAACTGTTTTTT.

This clone was detected only a few times. V gene TRBV2 combines with J gene TRBJ2-1; weak D call: TRBD1 (6 bases). This CDR3 is built from 13 residues. Germline V gives CDR1 SNHLY, CDR2 FYNNEI. Trimming took 4 bases from V and 4 from J, leaving 8 bases between them. CDR3 DNA sequence: TGTGCCAGCAGTGTAGGGGGTTACAATGAGCAGTTCTTC. Amino acids: CASSVGGYNEQFF. Looking up the rest from reference TRBV2 and TRBJ2-1 gives the full variable domain: EPEVTQTPSHQVTQMGQEVILRCVPISNHLYFYWYRQILGQKVEFLVSFYNNEISEKSEIFDDQFSVERPDGSNFTLKIRSTKLEDSAMYFCASSVGGYNEQFFGPGTRLTVL.